This TCR beta chain was recorded in a study of CD8 T cells in ankylosing spondylitis. Study-wide results and caveats: In ankylosing spondylitis blood, a motif of roughly 8 highly homologous TCR beta variants appeared characteristic. Clones linked to disease, bearing a CD8+ phenotype, were relatively rare in peripheral blood.

This clonotype was seen at least ten times. Its specificity is unknown. MiXCR, run by TCRdb on the 5' RACE reads, gives a single entry per CDR3 protein. The table has 350,000 to 550,000 distinct CDR3 sequences, about 25% seen once; the top ten hold 0.89%. This CDR3 spans 15 amino acids. The germline gives CDR1 DFQATT, CDR2 SNEGSKA (reference sequence). The junction had 7 bases not matched to a gene; V was cut back by 2 bases and J by 4 bases. The gene calls are TRBV20-1 and TRBJ2-3; 9 positions match TRBD2. Sample: blood, either unsorted or a sorted T cell fraction (not recorded which). The source is a male donor with ankylosing spondylitis. The CDR3 sequence is CSARSLAGKADTQYF. CDR3 nucleotide sequence: TGCAGTGCTAGATCTCTAGCGGGAAAGGCAGATACGCAGTATTTT.